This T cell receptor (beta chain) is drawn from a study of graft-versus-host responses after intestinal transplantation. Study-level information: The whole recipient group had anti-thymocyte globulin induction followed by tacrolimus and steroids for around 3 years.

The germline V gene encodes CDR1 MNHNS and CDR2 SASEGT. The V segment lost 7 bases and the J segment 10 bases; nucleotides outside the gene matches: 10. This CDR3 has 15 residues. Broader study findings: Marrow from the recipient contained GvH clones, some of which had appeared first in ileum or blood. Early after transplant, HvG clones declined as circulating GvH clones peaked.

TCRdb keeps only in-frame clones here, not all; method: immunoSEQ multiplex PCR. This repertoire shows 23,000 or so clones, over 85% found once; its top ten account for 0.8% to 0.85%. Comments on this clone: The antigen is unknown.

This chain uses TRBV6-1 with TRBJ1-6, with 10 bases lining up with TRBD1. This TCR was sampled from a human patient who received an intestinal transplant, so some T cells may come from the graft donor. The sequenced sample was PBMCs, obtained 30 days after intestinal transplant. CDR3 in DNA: TGTGCCAGCACCACCCTCGGGACAGGGGACTCACCCCTCCACTTT. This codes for CASTTLGTGDSPLHF.